A single sample gave rise to the 21 T cell receptor beta chains below, sequenced in a study of blood T cell repertoires in COVID-19. Method: immunoSEQ multiplex PCR; TCRdb's copy keeps in-frame clones and lacks some. There are under 150,000 clones in the sample; roughly 88% occur only once, and roughly 8% lies in the top ten. Input material: peripheral blood. The receptor set was obtained from a woman aged 60-75 years with COVID-19, enrolled during active disease.

The chain combines TRBV6-1 with TRBJ1-2; 7 bases line up with TRBD1. Germline V gene lookup returns CDR1 MNHNS and CDR2 SASEGT. The CDR3 is made up of 17 amino acids. Losses at the gene ends were 3 bases for V and 4 bases for J; bases not matched to a gene: 14. CDR3 coding DNA: TGTGCCAGCAGTGATTCCCACAGGGGTACCGCCTCCTATGGCTACACCTTC. This gives the protein CASSDSHRGTASYGYTF.

The CDR3 protein is CASSSEPAGANEQYF. The CDR3 bases are TGTGCCAGCAGCTCGGAACCAGCGGGGGCCAACGAGCAGTACTTC. The V gene is TRBV5-5, the J gene TRBJ2-7, with 8 bases aligning to TRBD2. CDR3 length: 15 residues. The trim removed 3 bases at V and 5 bases at J, leaving 10 bases unmatched. Germline-derived CDR1 and CDR2 are SGHKS and YYEKEE (reference sequence).

J is TRBJ1-1 and V is TRBV5-1; 11 bases are shared with TRBD1. There are 16 residues in the CDR3. CDR1 and CDR2 from the germline V gene are SGHRS and YFSETQ. Trimming removed 0 bases from V and 4 bases from J; junction bases left unmatched: 5. In DNA form, the CDR3 reads TGCGCCAGCAGCTTGGGGACAGGGGGCGAGGGCACTGAAGCTTTCTTT. Translated: CASSLGTGGEGTEAFF.

This sequence joins TRBV7-3 and TRBJ2-3, with 8 bases fitting TRBD2. Germline-derived CDR1 and CDR2 are SGHTA and FQGTGA. V lost 4 bases, J lost 4 bases, and 7 bases stayed unmatched. The CDR3 loop spans 15 amino acids. CDR3 nucleotides: TGTGCCAGCAGCTCCCACGGGACTAGTTCAGATACGCAGTATTTT. Its protein is CASSSHGTSSDTQYF.

This chain joins TRBV10-1 and TRBJ2-1, with TRBD2 as a possible D gene (6 bases). V lost 0 bases to trimming and J lost 4 bases, with 10 bases between them. Germline V gene data show CDR1 as WNHNN and CDR2 as SYGVQD (reference sequence). CDR3 length equals 15 residues. The CDR3: CASSESRLVYNEQFF. The CDR3 nucleotides are TGCGCCAGCAGTGAGTCGAGACTAGTGTACAATGAGCAGTTCTTC.

This clone showed up just once. The V and J genes are TRBV7-8 and TRBJ2-5, with TRBD2 identical over 16 bases. Germline CDR1 reads SGHVS; CDR2 reads FQNEAQ. V lost 6 bases, J lost 5 bases, and 12 bases stayed unmatched. The CDR3 extends over 18 amino acids. The CDR3 DNA reads as TGTGCCAGCAGTCAACACCCGGGACTAGCGGGGGGGCCGGAGACCCAGTACTTC. It translates to CASSQHPGLAGGPETQYF.

V and J are TRBV19 and TRBJ2-3; D remains ambiguous. This CDR3 has 10 amino acids. V lost 3 bases, J lost 10 bases, and 5 bases lay in between. Germline CDR1 LNHDA, CDR2 SQIVND (reference sequence). The CDR3 is CASSIPPQYF. The CDR3 nucleotides are TGTGCCAGTAGTATCCCTCCGCAGTATTTT.

CDR3 sequence (DNA): TGTGCCAGCAGCATCTGGACTAGCGGTTGGGAGACCCAGTACTTC. Residues: CASSIWTSGWETQYF. V and J are TRBV27 and TRBJ2-5, with 10 bases matching TRBD2. Per the germline V gene, CDR1 is MNHEY and CDR2 is SMNVEV (reference sequence). The CDR3 totals 15 residues. V shed 6 bases, J shed 5 bases, and the junction held 9 bases outside the gene matches.

J is TRBJ1-1 and V is TRBV5-1, with D perhaps matching TRBD1 (5 bases). Trimming cost V 4 bases and J 0 bases, with 13 bases left between them. There are 15 residues in the CDR3. The germline V gene has CDR1 SGHRS and CDR2 YFSETQ. CDR3: CASSPSAGLNTEAFF. Here the CDR3 DNA reads TGCGCCAGCAGCCCCTCGGCAGGGTTGAACACTGAAGCTTTCTTT.

The rearrangement joins TRBV7-3 to TRBJ2-2; 7 bases are shared with TRBD2. Per the germline V gene, CDR1 is SGHTA and CDR2 is FQGTGA. CDR3 length: 17 residues. Trimming cost V 5 bases and J 2 bases; bases outside gene matches: 11. Here the CDR3 DNA reads TGTGCCAGCAGCGACCCTACTAGCGTTGGAAACACCGGGGAGCTGTTTTTT. Translating gives CASSDPTSVGNTGELFF.

The chain employs TRBV6-2 or TRBV6-3 and TRBJ2-7, with TRBD2 matching over 8 bases. Trimming at V came to 4 bases and at J to 0 bases, leaving 8 bases not matched to a gene. The germline V gene has CDR1 MNHEY and CDR2 SVGEGT. The CDR3 is made up of 16 amino acids. CDR3 in amino acids: CASSSLLAGHSYEQYF. CDR3 DNA: TGTGCCAGCAGTTCCCTCTTAGCGGGGCACTCCTACGAGCAGTACTTC.

This clone was counted only a few times. The rearrangement joins TRBV7-2 to TRBJ1-5, with D possibly matching TRBD1 (6 bases). Trimming pared 2 bases from V and 4 bases from J, leaving 12 bases between. Germline CDR1 and CDR2: SGHTA and FQGNSA. CDR3 size: 15 residues. This chain's CDR3 is CASSLSAQGNQPQHF. CDR3 nucleotides: TGTGCCAGCAGCTTAAGTGCACAGGGTAATCAGCCCCAGCATTTT.

The chain is built from TRBV7-7 and TRBJ2-1; 8 bases line up with TRBD2. Germline V gene lookup returns CDR1 SSHAT and CDR2 FNYEAQ (reference sequence). The CDR3 is 17 amino acids. V trimming: 11 bases; J trimming: 5 bases; junction bases outside the gene matches: 20. The CDR3 DNA sequence: TGTGCCGAAGCAAGGGCTAGCGGGCCCCACCTAGACAATGAGCAGTTCTTC. Translating gives CAEARASGPHLDNEQFF.

This clone came up a few times. The chain uses TRBV19 and TRBJ2-7, with D unclear. The V gene lost 7 bases and the J gene lost 0 bases, with 16 bases spanning the gap. The CDR3 is made up of 15 amino acids. The germline gives CDR1 LNHDA, CDR2 SQIVND (reference sequence). CDR3 sequence reads: CASTSHSIPSYEQYF. The CDR3 DNA reads TGTGCCAGTACCTCTCACAGCATCCCCTCCTACGAGCAGTACTTC.

V usage is TRBV24-1 and J usage is TRBJ2-3; TRBD1 agrees at 8 bases. CDR1 is KGHDR and CDR2 is SFDVKD in the germline V gene. Trimming took 4 bases from V and 1 from J; bases not matched to a gene: 3. This CDR3 has 15 residues. The CDR3 region has the DNA TGTGCCACCAGTGAGGGGACAGGAGGCACAGATACGCAGTATTTT. Translating it yields CATSEGTGGTDTQYF.

V is TRBV19 and J is TRBJ2-2; TRBD2 matches at 10 bases. Trimming at V came to 4 bases and at J to 4 bases, leaving 9 bases not matched to a gene. There are 17 residues in the CDR3. Germline assignment: CDR1 LNHDA and CDR2 SQIVND (reference sequence). The CDR3 here is CASSKAPASGGTGELFF. CDR3 bases: TGTGCCAGTAGTAAGGCCCCTGCTAGCGGGGGCACCGGGGAGCTGTTTTTT.

The chain carries TRBV14 and TRBJ1-5, with a weak D call TRBD1 (6 bases). V gave up 2 bases and J gave up 9 bases, with 17 bases separating them. The CDR3 runs 15 residues. Per germline, CDR1 SGHDN and CDR2 FVKESK. The chain's CDR3 is CASSQPPGHPMPQHF. The CDR3 DNA sequence: TGTGCCAGCAGCCAACCGCCGGGACACCCTATGCCCCAGCATTTT.

V gene TRBV7-2 combines with J gene TRBJ2-7, with 12 bases identical to TRBD2. The V gene's germline CDR1 is SGHTA and CDR2 FQGNSA. The CDR3 consists of 16 residues. After removal of 0 bases from V and 2 bases from J, the junction contained 2 bases not matched to a gene. The CDR3 region is CASSLAASGGAYEQYF. CDR3 DNA: TGTGCCAGCAGCTTAGCGGCTAGCGGGGGGGCCTACGAGCAGTACTTC.

The chain uses TRBV6-5 and TRBJ2-7; 9 nucleotides match TRBD2. V was clipped by 3 bases and J by 2 bases; unmatched bases: 8. This CDR3 has 16 residues. Germline V CDR1 and CDR2: MNHEY, SVGAGI. CDR3 region: CASSYRSSGDTYEQYF. DNA of the CDR3: TGTGCCAGCAGTTATCGGTCTAGCGGGGACACCTACGAGCAGTACTTC.

The V call is TRBV7-3, the J call TRBJ1-6; D is uncertain. Between the trimmed V and J ends, which lost 5 bases and 8 bases, there was a span of 10 bases. The germline V gene has CDR1 SGHTA and CDR2 FQGTGA. The CDR3 spans 13 residues. Here the CDR3 reads CASSTQVDSPLHF. The CDR3 DNA follows: TGTGCCAGCAGCACCCAGGTCGATTCACCCCTCCACTTT.

This clone was observed a handful of times. The chain is built from TRBV19 and TRBJ1-1; 8 bases align to TRBD1. Trimming at V came to 5 bases and at J to 9 bases, leaving 8 bases not matched to a gene. From germline, CDR1 is LNHDA and CDR2 SQIVND (reference sequence). CDR3 length equals 13 residues. The CDR3 DNA reads as TGTGCCAGTAGTCCCCGGACAGGGAGAAAAGCTTTCTTT. Translating it yields CASSPRTGRKAFF.